The rows below give T cell receptor beta chains drawn from one sample of a study of OX40 agonist ivuxolimab in advanced cancers. TCRdb's table, derived via immunoSEQ multiplex PCR, lists solely in-frame clones and lacks some. The table has just over 60,000 clones, about nine tenths seen once; the top ten hold roughly 17%. Sequences were derived from CD4+ or CD8+ T cells sorted from blood, sampled in a trial of the OX40 agonist ivuxolimab. All receptors derive from an adult with an advanced solid tumor such as melanoma, head and neck, liver or kidney cancer. The CDR3 runs from the conserved cysteine through the conserved F or W. A D gene is named only where the DNA matches it firmly. Clone sizes are given selectively: once, few, many, or a class where the clone is expanded.

>14|few|TRBJ1-1|.|TRBV11-2
TGTGCCAGCAGCGCCCGGACAGAGGACACTGAAGCTTTCTTT
CASSARTEDTEAFF
>12|.|TRBJ2-3|.|TRBV28
TGTGCCAGCAGCACCCCTCCGGGACGGCAGTATTTT
CASSTPPGRQYF
>15|once|TRBJ1-4|TRBD1|TRBV2
TGTGCCAGCAGCAACCCCGGGACAGGGCACGAAAAACTGTTTTTT
CASSNPGTGHEKLFF
>14|.|TRBJ1-2|.|TRBV18
TGTGCCAGCTCACCAGACAGGACAGCCGGTGGCTACACCTTC
CASSPDRTAGGYTF
>11|.|TRBJ2-1|.|TRBV6-5
TGTGCCAGCACCCAAGGGGATGAGCAGTTCTTC
CASTQGDEQFF
>14|.|TRBJ1-1|TRBD1|TRBV11-2
TGTGCCAGCAGCATTGACAGGGGTAGCGCTGAAGCTTTCTTT
CASSIDRGSAEAFF
>16|few|TRBJ2-7|.|TRBV28
TGTGCCAGCAGTTCTCCGAGGGTCGGGGCCCCATACGAGCAGTACTTC
CASSSPRVGAPYEQYF
>15|.|TRBJ2-7|TRBD1|TRBV11-2
TGTGCCAGCAGCTTAGCCAGGGGGACAGGCGGCGAGCAGTACTTC
CASSLARGTGGEQYF
>17|once|TRBJ1-3|.|TRBV4-1
TGCGCCAGCAGCCAAGGGTGGGGAGTGGACTCTGGAAACACCATATATTTT
CASSQGWGVDSGNTIYF
>15|.|TRBJ2-7|TRBD2|TRBV7-3
TGTGCCAGCAGCTTAGGCCTAGCGGTTTCCTACGAGCAGTACTTC
CASSLGLAVSYEQYF
>15|few|TRBJ2-4|.|TRBV23-1
TGCGCCAGCAGTCACAGGGGTTCCGCCAAAAACATTCAGTACTTC
CASSHRGSAKNIQYF
>15|.|TRBJ2-1|TRBD2|TRBV18
TGTGCCAGCTCATCCCTAGCGGGAGGCTACAATGAGCAGTTCTTC
CASSSLAGGYNEQFF
>14|.|TRBJ1-1|TRBD1|TRBV18
TGTGCCAGCTCACCGGACAGGGGGCGCGATGAAGCTTTCTTT
CASSPDRGRDEAFF
>15|.|TRBJ1-5|TRBD1|TRBV28
TGTGCCAGCAGTCACCGGACAGGGAATAGGCAGCCCCAGCATTTT
CASSHRTGNRQPQHF
>15|.|TRBJ2-1|.|TRBV4-1
TGCGCCAGCAGCCAAGGGCAGGGGAGGATATCTGAGCAGTTCTTC
CASSQGQGRISEQFF
>17|once|TRBJ2-1|TRBD2|TRBV19
TGTGCCAGTAGTTCCCAACCGACTAGCGGGCCGAAAAATGAGCAGTTCTTC
CASSSQPTSGPKNEQFF
>16|.|TRBJ2-2|.|TRBV2
TGTGCCAGCGCCCGGACACCCAGTACGAACACCGGGGAGCTGTTTTTT
CASARTPSTNTGELFF
>15|many|TRBJ2-7|TRBD2|TRBV5-8
TGTGCCAGCAGCCCCGGGGTAGCGGGATCCTACGAGCAGTACTTC
CASSPGVAGSYEQYF
>12|.|TRBJ1-2|.|TRBV6-6
TGTGCCAGCAGTTACTCAGGCTATGGCTACACCTTC
CASSYSGYGYTF
>14|.|TRBJ2-3|.|TRBV28
TGTGCCAGCAGTCCTCACGGAGGGTCCTATACGCAGTATTTT
CASSPHGGSYTQYF
>13|.|TRBJ2-1|TRBD1|TRBV6-5
TGTGCCAGCAGTTACGACAGGGGGAATGAGCAGTTCTTC
CASSYDRGNEQFF
>13|.|TRBJ1-5|.|TRBV19
TGTGCCAGTAAAAGGGATAGCAATCAGCCCCAGCATTTT
CASKRDSNQPQHF
>14|.|TRBJ1-1|.|TRBV18
TGTGCCAGCTCACCTGTACAGGTGAACACTGAAGCTTTCTTT
CASSPVQVNTEAFF
>13|.|TRBJ2-7|TRBD1|TRBV11-3
TGTGCCAGCAGCCTGGGACAGAGCTACGAGCAGTACTTC
CASSLGQSYEQYF
>15|.|TRBJ2-6|.|TRBV9
TGTGCCAGCAGCGTAGCTCACTCTGGGGCCAACGTCCTGACTTTC
CASSVAHSGANVLTF
>14|.|TRBJ1-1|.|TRBV18
TGTGCCAGCTCACCACAGGGACCCCGCACTGAAGCTTTCTTT
CASSPQGPRTEAFF
>16|.|TRBJ2-7|TRBD2|TRBV2
TGTGCCAGCAGTGAAGCCAGGACTAGCGGGAGGCTCGAGCAGTACTTC
CASSEARTSGRLEQYF
>13|.|TRBJ1-1|.|TRBV5-6
TGTGCCAGCAGCTTGGTCAGGGCAACTGAAGCTTTCTTT
CASSLVRATEAFF
>15|.|TRBJ2-7|TRBD1|TRBV4-1
TGCGCCAGCAGCCAAACGGACAGGGAGCCCTACGAGCAGTACTTC
CASSQTDREPYEQYF
>17|once|TRBJ1-2|TRBD1|TRBV30
TGTGCCTGGAGTGCTGGTGGGACAGGGGGTGCCAAGGGTGGCTACACCTTC
CAWSAGGTGGAKGGYTF
>14|.|TRBJ1-4|.|TRBV30
TGTGCCTGGAGTGTGGCAGCCGGAGGTGAAAAACTGTTTTTT
CAWSVAAGGEKLFF
>14|.|TRBJ1-2|.|TRBV28
TGTGCCAGCAGTTTATTCGCGGGTAACTATGGCTACACCTTC
CASSLFAGNYGYTF
>12|.|TRBJ2-1|.|TRBV29-1
TGCAGCGTGCACAGTAGACTCAATGAGCAGTTCTTC
CSVHSRLNEQFF
>14|once|TRBJ2-7|.|TRBV19
TGTGCCAGTAGTATCTCGGGCGGAACCTACGAGCAGTACTTC
CASSISGGTYEQYF
>13|.|TRBJ2-6|.|TRBV14
TGTGCCAGCAGGCGCTCTGGGGCCAACGTCCTGACTTTC
CASRRSGANVLTF
>15|few|TRBJ1-6|.|TRBV11-2
TGTGCCAGCAGCTTTGACATTACCAATAATTCACCCCTCCACTTT
CASSFDITNNSPLHF
>15|.|TRBJ2-4|.|TRBV29-1
TGCAGCGTTGTTAGGCAGGGCGCCTCCAAAAACATTCAGTACTTC
CSVVRQGASKNIQYF
>17|.|TRBJ2-1|TRBD2|TRBV7-2
TGTGCCAGCAGCTTAGGAAGGACTAGCGGATATTACAATGAGCAGTTCTTC
CASSLGRTSGYYNEQFF
>12|few|TRBJ2-7|.|TRBV19
TGTGCCAGTAGTACCCGGACCTACGAGCAGTACTTC
CASSTRTYEQYF
>16|.|TRBJ2-1|TRBD2|TRBV7-6
TGTGCCAGCAGCTCCCGGACTAGCGGGAGTAGGGGTGAGCAGTTCTTC
CASSSRTSGSRGEQFF
>17|once|TRBJ2-1|.|TRBV19
TGTGCCAGTAGTATGAACTCCCAGGGAATTGTTGGGGATGAGCAGTTCTTC
CASSMNSQGIVGDEQFF
>12|.|TRBJ2-3|.|TRBV7-3
TGTGCCAGCAGCTTAAAGGGAGATACGCAGTATTTT
CASSLKGDTQYF
>18|.|TRBJ1-4|.|TRBV19
TGTGCCAGTAGTCGGATGTGGGCAGGGACGAGTGGGGATGAAAAACTGTTTTTT
CASSRMWAGTSGDEKLFF
>14|.|TRBJ2-3|.|TRBV7-3
TGTGCCAGCAGCCCTAATAGCGGCACAGATACGCAGTATTTT
CASSPNSGTDTQYF
>17|.|TRBJ2-3|.|TRBV2
TGTGCCAGCAGTGTTAAAGTGGGGGGTCCTAGCACAGATACGCAGTATTTT
CASSVKVGGPSTDTQYF